This section outlines one T cell receptor (beta chain) sequence together with its context. The antigen is unknown. The data were obtained in a study of cytomegalovirus exposure and HLA in healthy donors. Broader study findings: Rarity characterized most TCR sequences, yet some public TCRs appeared in many donors. A link between a missense DCLRE1C variant and TCR beta V- and J-gene trimming emerged from a later analysis. Across donors, sequencing depth was assumed by presence/absence analyses to be roughly uniform.

PCR used 60 Vbeta primers and 13 Jbeta primers. In the study's own analysis: The authors later counted about 80 million unique TCR beta chains, some 11 million of them shared. TCRdb keeps only in-frame clones here, not all; method: immunoSEQ multiplex PCR. The V and J calls and clone size are taken from that table; D and trimming were inferred from the DNA. The data show 90,000 to 110,000 clones, around 73% seen once. Trimming removed 0 bases from V and 2 bases from J, with 23 bases in between. Germline assignment: CDR1 LGHNT and CDR2 FRNRAP. The CDR3 sequence is 19 residues long. This sequence joins TRBV12-5 and TRBJ2-7, with D possibly TRBD1 on 6 matching bases. The material sequenced was PBMCs. This clonotype originated in a man aged 35 to 55 in good health and CMV-seronegative. In DNA form, the CDR3 reads TGTGCTAGTGGTTTGGTACTGGGCAAACGACTGGACAGAGCCTACGAGCAGTACTTC. Amino acid sequence: CASGLVLGKRLDRAYEQYF.